Following are 8 T cell receptor beta chains from one sample sequenced in a study of T cells in Graves' hyperthyroidism and ophthalmopathy. Amplified TCR beta CDR3 regions derived from RNA transcripts. HTBI primers were employed in a first-round RT-PCR of the TCR CDR3. TCRdb re-analysed the multiplex PCR reads in MiXCR, keeping a single row per CDR3 protein. Found here are a few hundred thousand distinct CDR3 sequences, 15% to 18% of them singletons; the top ten hold 25% to 30%. The sequencing input was blood. The receptors were sampled from a woman aged 18-30 years with Graves' hyperthyroidism that later progressed to Graves' ophthalmopathy.

This clonotype came up many times. This chain joins TRBV5-4 and TRBJ2-1; no definite D call. Trimming stripped 4 bases from V and 6 bases from J, with 11 bases between. This CDR3 has 13 amino acids. Germline V CDR1 and CDR2: SGHNT, YYREEE (reference sequence). CDR3 in amino acids: CASSLDRFNEQFF. CDR3 sequence (DNA): TGTGCCAGCAGCCTGGATCGATTCAATGAGCAGTTCTTC. Using reference TRBV5-4 and TRBJ2-1 for the parts outside the CDR3, the full variable domain is ETGVTQSPTHLIKTRGQQVTLRCSSQSGHNTVSWYQQALGQGPQFIFQYYREEENGRGNFPPRFSGLQFPNYSSELNVNALELDDSALYLCASSLDRFNEQFFGPGTRLTVL.

This clonotype was seen at least ten times. The CDR3 sequence is CASRRQAGRSTNEKLFF. In DNA form, the CDR3 reads TGTGCCAGCAGAAGACAGGCCGGAAGATCAACTAATGAAAAACTGTTTTTT. The V call is TRBV12-3 or TRBV12-4, the J call TRBJ1-4, with a weak D call TRBD1 (6 bases). Trimming left V 6 bases short and J 0 bases short, with 17 bases between. The CDR3 is 17 residues long.

This clonotype was observed many times. J is TRBJ1-4 and V is TRBV4-1; D is undetermined. The germline V and J ends were trimmed by 4 bases and 5 bases, with 11 bases remaining between them. The germline V gene has CDR1 MGHRA and CDR2 YSYEKL. The CDR3 loop spans 14 amino acids. CDR3 sequence: CASSLLGQNEKLFF. In nucleotides, the CDR3 is TGCGCCAGCAGCCTACTAGGCCAGAATGAAAAACTGTTTTTT.

This clonotype was observed at least ten times. The chain carries TRBV7-9 and TRBJ2-5; TRBD2 agrees at 10 bases. After removal of 2 bases from V and 5 bases from J, the junction contained 5 bases not matched to a gene. This CDR3 comprises 15 residues. The V gene's germline CDR1 is SEHNR and CDR2 FQNEAQ (reference sequence). CDR3 region: CASSLLAGVLETQYF. CDR3 nucleotide sequence: TGTGCCAGCAGCTTACTAGCGGGAGTGTTGGAGACCCAGTACTTC.

This chain uses TRBV27 with TRBJ2-1, with 8 nucleotides matching TRBD2. The CDR3 spans 15 residues. Germline V CDR1 and CDR2: MNHEY, SMNVEV (reference sequence). Trimming at V came to 10 bases and at J to 6 bases, leaving 14 bases not matched to a gene. CDR3 in DNA: TGTGCCAACTGCTTTACGGGAGGGCCGGGCAATGAGCAGTTCTTC. Residues: CANCFTGGPGNEQFF.

Concerning this clonotype itself: This may be a read error: a much more frequent sequence differs by one nucleotide. The chain is built from TRBV3-1 and TRBJ2-7; 8 bases are shared with TRBD2. There are 15 residues in the CDR3. Germline-derived CDR1 and CDR2 are LGHDT and YNNKEL (reference sequence). This CDR3 reads CASSRTSGLSYEQCF. The CDR3 nucleotides are TGTGCCAGCAGCCGTACTAGCGGCCTATCCTACGAGCAGTGCTTC.

Note on this clonotype: This may come from a read error, since a much larger clone is one base off. The rearrangement links TRBV6-5 to TRBJ2-2; 10 bases align to TRBD2. CDR1 MNHEY and CDR2 SVGAGI come from the germline V gene. The CDR3 loop spans 15 amino acids. The CDR3 DNA sequence: TGTGCCAGCAGTTACATAGCGGGAGGCACCGGGGAGCCGTTTTTT. This sequence encodes CASSYIAGGTGEPFF.

As regards this clonotype: A read error may explain this, as a much larger clone is one base away. This chain connects TRBV2 to TRBJ2-1, with a tentative D call TRBD1 (6 bases). Germline-derived CDR1 and CDR2 are SNHLY and FYNNEI. CDR3 length equals 15 residues. Trimming left V 10 bases short and J 4 bases short, with 20 bases between. CDR3 region: CAKGSSRQEYNEQFF. The CDR3 bases are TGTGCCAAGGGGTCGAGCAGACAGGAGTACAATGAGCAGTTCTTC.